This is a list of T cell receptor beta chains from one sample in a study of cytomegalovirus exposure and HLA in healthy donors. Assay used: immunoSEQ multiplex PCR; TCRdb lists only in-frame clones, some missing. The table has some 190,000 clones, about 9.4% seen once. The sequenced material came from PBMCs. The receptors derive from a woman in her 30s in good health and CMV-seropositive. The CDR3 runs from the conserved cysteine through the conserved F or W. The order of the fields is CDR3 length, D gene, J gene, V gene, clone size, CDR3 DNA, CDR3 protein. A D gene is named only where the DNA matches it firmly. Part of the rows lack a size; the others show once, few, many or a class for expanded clones.

>15|TRBD1|TRBJ2-3|TRBV27|NA
TGTGCCAGCAGTTTCTCGGGACAGGGAAAAGATACGCAGTATTTT
CASSFSGQGKDTQYF
>15|NA|TRBJ2-7|TRBV4-1|few
TGCGCCAGCAGCCAGGGTAGGGGGGGCACCTACGAGCAGTACTTC
CASSQGRGGTYEQYF
>16|NA|TRBJ2-5|TRBV11-2|few
TGTGCCAGCAGCTTGGAACCTAGGCGAGGTCGGAAGACCCAGTACTTC
CASSLEPRRGRKTQYF
>14|NA|TRBJ1-4|TRBV4-1|few
TGCGCCAGCGGAAGGGGCATCAGTGGAGAAAAACTGTTTTTT
CASGRGISGEKLFF
>15|TRBD1|TRBJ1-4|TRBV18|few
TGTGCCAGCTCACCACCTCCGGACAGGGGGGTAAAACTGTTTTTT
CASSPPPDRGVKLFF
>15|NA|TRBJ1-2|TRBV6-1|few
TGTGCCAGCAGTGAATATGGATGGGGGCCCTATGGCTACACCTTC
CASSEYGWGPYGYTF
>15|TRBD1|TRBJ1-3|TRBV25-1|few
TGTGCCAGCAGTGAAACCAGGGGGCCTGGAAACACCATATATTTT
CASSETRGPGNTIYF
>11|NA|TRBJ1-5|TRBV20-1|NA
TGCAGTGCTAGAGGAGGAATTTACCAGCATTTT
CSARGGIYQHF
>14|NA|TRBJ1-1|TRBV5-1|few
TGCGCCAGCAGCTTTACGGGGAAGAACACTGAAGCTTTCTTT
CASSFTGKNTEAFF
>11|NA|TRBJ2-1|TRBV7-3|NA
TGTGCCAGCACCTTCCAGGGGGAGCAGTTCTTC
CASTFQGEQFF
>14|TRBD1|TRBJ1-3|TRBV18|NA
TGTGCCAGCTCACCAGGACAGGGCATTGGAACCATATATTTT
CASSPGQGIGTIYF
>12|NA|TRBJ2-1|TRBV11-2|NA
TGTGCCAGCAGCTTATTCGTCGATGAGCAGTTCTTC
CASSLFVDEQFF
>14|NA|TRBJ1-1|TRBV13|many
TGTGCCAGCAGCTTCGGGTCGGGAAACACTGAAGCTTTCTTT
CASSFGSGNTEAFF
>15|TRBD1|TRBJ1-1|TRBV6-1|NA
TGTGCCAGCAGGGCCGGGACAGGGAAGAACACTGAAGCTTTCTTT
CASRAGTGKNTEAFF
>14|NA|TRBJ2-7|TRBV6-1|NA
TGTGCCAGCAGTAGGGACTGGCGCTCCTACGAGCAGTACTTC
CASSRDWRSYEQYF
>15|NA|TRBJ1-1|TRBV6-5|few
TGTGCCAGCAGTTACTCGTGGAGCTTGAACACTGAAGCTTTCTTT
CASSYSWSLNTEAFF
>15|NA|TRBJ2-6|TRBV2|NA
TGTGCCAGCAGCGCCACAGGGAACGGGGCCAACGTCCTGACTTTC
CASSATGNGANVLTF
>13|TRBD1|TRBJ1-5|TRBV2|NA
TGTGCCAGCAGGGACAGGGGACGTCAGCCCCAGCATTTT
CASRDRGRQPQHF
>12|NA|TRBJ1-4|TRBV4-1|NA
TGCGCCAGCAGCCAAGAGGAGCAAAAACTGTTTTTT
CASSQEEQKLFF
>13|TRBD1|TRBJ1-2|TRBV4-1|NA
TGCGCCACAACTGGACAGGCTAACTATGGCTACACCTTC
CATTGQANYGYTF
>16|NA|TRBJ2-7|TRBV19|NA
TGTGCCAGTAGTGTACTGCCGGGTTTCGCGATTTACGAGCAGTACTTC
CASSVLPGFAIYEQYF
>18|NA|TRBJ2-3|TRBV5-6|few
TGTGCCAGCAGCTTGGATTTGGGGCAGGGGTTAAACACAGATACGCAGTATTTT
CASSLDLGQGLNTDTQYF
>14|NA|TRBJ2-1|TRBV15|NA
TGTGCCACCAGGTGGCAGGGGATAAGGAATGAGCAGTTCTTC
CATRWQGIRNEQFF
>14|TRBD1|TRBJ1-1|TRBV5-1|NA
TGCGCCAGCAGCTCGACAGGGGAGAACACTGAAGCTTTCTTT
CASSSTGENTEAFF
>16|NA|TRBJ2-7|TRBV15|NA
TGTGCCACCAGCAGAGCCCCCCAGGGGGGAACCTACGAGCAGTACTTC
CATSRAPQGGTYEQYF